Presented here are 20 T cell receptor beta chains from one specimen sequenced in a study of blood T cell repertoires in COVID-19. The data were produced by immunoSEQ multiplex PCR, yet TCRdb's version contains in-frame clones alone and is incomplete. The sample includes around 150,000 clones, roughly 86% of them seen just once. Sequenced: peripheral blood. The source of these receptors is a woman in her sixties who had recovered from COVID-19.

This chain uses TRBV7-9 with TRBJ1-6; D is ambiguous. Germline assignment: CDR1 SEHNR and CDR2 FQNEAQ (reference sequence). The CDR3 contains 16 residues. Deletions cut 3 bases from V and 4 bases from J, with 13 bases between. CDR3 in amino acids: CASSFSPTGYNSPLHF. DNA for the CDR3: TGTGCCAGCAGCTTTTCCCCCACGGGATATAATTCACCCCTCCACTTT.

This clone was observed a single time. CDR3 sequence reads: CASSHTNGQGGNTIYF. The CDR3, as DNA: TGTGCCAGCAGCCATACTAACGGACAGGGGGGAAACACCATATATTTT. The chain recombines TRBV5-6 with TRBJ1-3; TRBD1 matches 9 bases. The CDR3 loop spans 16 amino acids. Unmatched junction bases numbered 9, after V lost 4 bases and J lost 4 bases. Per germline, CDR1 SGHDT and CDR2 YYEEEE.

V gene TRBV11-2 combines with J gene TRBJ2-5, with D tentatively TRBD2 (6 bases). V lost 5 bases and J lost 2, with 9 bases in between. Germline V gene lookup returns CDR1 SGHAT and CDR2 FQNNGV. This CDR3 spans 13 amino acids. CDR3 sequence (DNA): TGTGCCAGCAGCACGGGACTTCAAGAGACCCAGTACTTC. Amino acid sequence: CASSTGLQETQYF. The full variable domain, its missing parts supplied by reference TRBV11-2 and TRBJ2-5, is EAGVAQSPRYKIIEKRQSVAFWCNPISGHATLYWYQQILGQGPKLLIQFQNNGVVDDSQLPKDRFSAERLKGVDSTLKIQPAKLEDSAVYLCASSTGLQETQYFGPGTRLLVL.

The chain links TRBV7-9 to TRBJ1-4, with no clear D. With 1 base removed from V and 10 bases from J, the gap between germline ends came to 7 bases. The CDR3 sequence is 12 residues long. The germline gives CDR1 SEHNR, CDR2 FQNEAQ (reference sequence). The CDR3 protein is CASSLDERKLFF. CDR3 sequence (DNA): TGTGCCAGCAGCTTAGACGAGCGAAAACTGTTTTTT.

The chain combines TRBV2 with TRBJ1-1; D unresolved. This CDR3 is built from 15 residues. In germline, CDR1 is SNHLY, CDR2 FYNNEI. V shed 5 bases and J shed 0 bases, with 13 bases lying between them. The CDR3: CASSPQLAMNTEAFF. CDR3 coding DNA: TGTGCCAGCAGTCCCCAGTTGGCCATGAACACTGAAGCTTTCTTT.

This clone has just one count. Other DNA sequences from this sample encode an identical CDR3 as well. The rearrangement uses TRBV11-2 and TRBJ2-7; TRBD1 is a possible D gene (5 bases). V was trimmed by 0 bases and J by 5 bases, leaving 8 bases between them. CDR1 and CDR2 (germline): SGHAT, FQNNGV. This CDR3 is 13 amino acids long. The CDR3 reads CASSLDRGDEQYF. CDR3 nucleotides: TGTGCCAGCAGCTTAGATAGGGGCGACGAGCAGTACTTC.

This chain links TRBV18 with TRBJ2-1; 11 nucleotides align to TRBD2. Trimming at V came to 4 bases and at J to 4 bases, leaving 6 bases not matched to a gene. The length of the CDR3 is 16 residues. CDR1 and CDR2 (germline): KGHSH, LQKENI. CDR3 residues: CASSRGSGGAYNEQFF. As DNA, the CDR3 is TGTGCCAGCTCACGCGGTAGCGGGGGGGCTTACAATGAGCAGTTCTTC.

The chain links TRBV2 to TRBJ2-5, with TRBD2 identical over 10 bases. Germline CDR1 is SNHLY and CDR2 is FYNNEI. The CDR3 is 18 amino acids. V shed 8 bases, J shed 5 bases, and the junction held 20 bases outside the gene matches. The CDR3 DNA reads TGTGCCAGCCACGCGGTAGGAGCTAGCGGGGGTCGAATTGAGACCCAGTACTTC. Its translation is CASHAVGASGGRIETQYF.

The chain uses TRBV19 and TRBJ1-2, with 7 positions matching TRBD1. This CDR3 spans 16 amino acids. Germline assignment: CDR1 LNHDA and CDR2 SQIVND (reference sequence). Losses at the gene ends were 6 bases for V and 5 bases for J; bases not matched to a gene: 15. The CDR3 nucleotides read TGTGCCAGTAGGCCACAACAGGGGTCACAGGATTATGGCTACACCTTC. It yields the protein CASRPQQGSQDYGYTF. The full variable domain, its missing parts supplied by reference TRBV19 and TRBJ1-2, is DGGITQSPKYLFRKEGQNVTLSCEQNLNHDAMYWYRQDPGQGLRLIYYSQIVNDFQKGDIAEGYSVSREKKESFPLTVTSAQKNPTAFYLCASRPQQGSQDYGYTFGSGTRLTVV.

J is TRBJ2-1 and V is TRBV5-1; no clear D gene. Trimming removed 0 bases from V and 4 bases from J, with 8 bases in between. The CDR3 has 14 amino acids. The germline V gene has CDR1 SGHRS and CDR2 YFSETQ. Here the CDR3 reads CASSLVSDYNEQFF. DNA for the CDR3: TGCGCCAGCAGCTTGGTTAGTGATTACAATGAGCAGTTCTTC.

CDR3 region: CASSRSVFWDIEETQYF. The CDR3 coding sequence is TGTGCCAGCAGCCGAAGTGTTTTCTGGGACATTGAAGAGACCCAGTACTTC. The gene calls are TRBV14 and TRBJ2-5; D possibly corresponds to TRBD1 (6 bases). The CDR3 is 17 amino acids. Per the germline V gene, CDR1 is SGHDN and CDR2 is FVKESK. V gave up 4 bases and J gave up 3 bases, with 21 bases separating them.

The V and J genes are TRBV28 and TRBJ1-5, with D uncertain. V was shortened by 1 base and J by 11 bases, with 9 bases between the two germline ends. The CDR3 consists of 12 residues. Germline V CDR1 and CDR2: MDHEN, SYDVKM. This chain's CDR3 is CASSLLSTTQHF. The DNA for the CDR3 is TGTGCCAGCAGTTTATTGTCAACTACCCAGCATTTT.

This chain links TRBV2 with TRBJ2-4; 11 positions match TRBD2. Germline loops: CDR1 SNHLY, CDR2 FYNNEI. The trim removed 6 bases at V and 3 bases at J, leaving 10 bases unmatched. This CDR3 comprises 17 residues. The CDR3 loop reads CASRWVAGGPGKNIQYF. The CDR3 DNA is TGTGCCAGCAGGTGGGTAGCGGGGGGGCCGGGCAAAAACATTCAGTACTTC.

The J gene is TRBJ1-5, the V gene TRBV27; perhaps TRBD1 as D (6 bases). The germline V and J ends were trimmed by 4 bases and 1 base, with 14 bases remaining between them. The CDR3 runs 16 residues. Germline CDR1 is MNHEY and CDR2 is SMNVEV (reference sequence). The CDR3 nucleotides are TGTGCCAGCAGTTCCGACAGGCGTGGAAGCAATCAGCCCCAGCATTTT. This sequence encodes CASSSDRRGSNQPQHF.

This sequence joins TRBV3-1 (or the pseudogene TRBV3-2) and TRBJ2-7, with 8 bases that match TRBD1. This CDR3 is built from 14 residues. Trimming removed 2 bases from V and 5 bases from J; junction bases left unmatched: 5. Germline assignment: CDR1 LGHDT and CDR2 YNNKEL (reference sequence). In DNA, the CDR3 is TGTGCCAGCAGCCAATCACAGGGGGTCAACGAGCAGTACTTC. As protein: CASSQSQGVNEQYF.

This rearrangement joins TRBV24-1 to TRBJ2-1; TRBD1 agrees at 9 bases. V trimming: 4 bases; J trimming: 8 bases; junction bases outside the gene matches: 8. CDR1 is KGHDR and CDR2 is SFDVKD in the germline V gene. CDR3 length: 15 residues. CDR3 region: CATSDDGTGRHEQFF. DNA of the CDR3: TGTGCCACCAGTGACGATGGGACAGGGCGACATGAGCAGTTCTTC.

The CDR3: CASSPGTSGIYNEQFF. The CDR3 DNA sequence: TGTGCCAGCAGCCCTGGGACTAGCGGGATTTACAATGAGCAGTTCTTC. This chain connects TRBV28 to TRBJ2-1; 13 bases are a match to TRBD2. The CDR3 sequence is 16 residues long. The germline CDR1 and CDR2 sequences are MDHEN and SYDVKM. V trimming: 6 bases; J trimming: 4 bases; junction bases outside the gene matches: 6.

The chain joins TRBV6-5 to TRBJ1-1; the D gene is possibly TRBD1 (5 bases). The V gene lost 7 bases and the J gene lost 1 base, with 13 bases spanning the gap. CDR1 and CDR2 (germline): MNHEY, SVGAGI. The length of the CDR3 is 14 residues. The DNA for the CDR3 is TGTGCCAGCACCGGGGGTACTTGGAACACTGAAGCTTTCTTT. As protein: CASTGGTWNTEAFF.

The rearrangement joins TRBV6-2 or TRBV6-3 to TRBJ2-7, with 7 bases identical to TRBD1. The junction had 3 bases not matched to a gene; V was cut back by 0 bases and J by 4 bases. Germline V lookup: CDR1 MNHEY, CDR2 SVGEGT. The CDR3 is made up of 14 amino acids. The CDR3 nucleotides read TGTGCCAGCAGTTACTCAAGGGGGCCTTACGAGCAGTACTTC. This encodes CASSYSRGPYEQYF.

The genes are TRBV11-1 and TRBJ2-2; possibly TRBD1 for D (6 bases). Germline V gene lookup returns CDR1 SGHAT and CDR2 FQDESV (reference sequence). The V end lost 5 bases, the J end lost 3 bases, and 13 bases lay between the germline ends. The CDR3 runs 15 residues. This CDR3 is CASSQQGWDTGELFF. The CDR3 DNA is TGTGCCAGCAGCCAACAGGGCTGGGACACCGGGGAGCTGTTTTTT.